The clone carrying this T cell receptor (beta chain) was counted a single time. Repertoires were generated with immunoSEQ multiplex PCR, while TCRdb's copy carries only in-frame clones and drops some. This table holds around 80,000 clones, about 98% found once. The data belong to a study of technical replicates of blood from a few donors. The CDR3 totals 19 residues. CDR1 and CDR2 from the germline V gene are SGHRS and YFSETQ. J was trimmed by 0 bases and V by 0 bases; bases with no gene match: 10. This sequence originates from a human donor in good health. This chain links TRBV5-1 with TRBJ1-4; the match to TRBD1 covers 8 bases. The specimen sequenced was T cells isolated from PBMCs. DNA for the CDR3: TGCGCCAGCAGCTTGGGGACAGGGACCCGCCAAGCAACTAATGAAAAACTGTTTTTT. This gives the protein CASSLGTGTRQATNEKLFF.